The next 28 T cell receptor beta chains were all read from a single sample in a study of blood T cell repertoires in COVID-19. The table came from immunoSEQ multiplex PCR; TCRdb's copy has only in-frame clones and leaves some out. The table has about 250,000 clones, 70% to 90% seen once; the top ten hold over 7.5%. Material for sequencing was PBMCs or T cells enriched from blood (not recorded which). The receptors derive from a woman aged 45-65 years with acute COVID-19.

This clone has only one observation. The chain joins TRBV29-1 to TRBJ1-2; no clear D gene. Trimming stripped 8 bases from V and 2 bases from J, with 9 bases between. This CDR3 comprises 11 residues. CDR1 and CDR2 from the germline V gene are SQVTM and ANQGSEA. The CDR3 DNA is TGCAGCTCCTGGGAGAACTATGGCTACACCTTC. Protein sequence: CSSWENYGYTF.

The rearrangement uses TRBV4-3 and TRBJ2-5, with 7 bases fitting TRBD2. This CDR3 is 16 amino acids long. V gave up 1 base and J gave up 3 bases; unmatched junction bases: 8. Per germline, CDR1 LGHNA and CDR2 YSLEER. DNA for the CDR3: TGCGCCAGCAGCCAAGCCTCCCTGGGGGGGGAAGAGACCCAGTACTTC. This codes for CASSQASLGGEETQYF.

V usage is TRBV5-1 and J usage is TRBJ1-1; TRBD1 matches 10 bases. CDR3 size: 15 residues. The V and J ends lost 3 bases and 1 base, in that order; junction bases with no gene match: 3. Germline assignment: CDR1 SGHRS and CDR2 YFSETQ. This chain's CDR3 is CASSWGTGANTEAFF. The CDR3 DNA follows: TGCGCCAGCAGCTGGGGGACAGGGGCGAACACTGAAGCTTTCTTT.

The chain uses TRBV27 and TRBJ1-5, with D possibly being TRBD1 (5 bases). Germline CDR1 is MNHEY and CDR2 is SMNVEV (reference sequence). Trimming left V 5 bases short and J 3 bases short, with 17 bases between. The CDR3 covers 16 residues. The CDR3 here is CASSPTRDSYNQPQHF. The DNA for the CDR3 is TGTGCCAGCAGTCCGACCCGCGACAGCTACAATCAGCCCCAGCATTTT.

The V call is TRBV11-2, the J call TRBJ1-2, with 8 bases matching TRBD1. The junction had 7 bases not matched to a gene; V was cut back by 5 bases and J by 8 bases. Germline CDR1 reads SGHAT; CDR2 reads FQNNGV. The CDR3 covers 13 residues. The CDR3 nucleotides read TGTGCCAGCAGCGCCACCGGGACAGGAGGCTACACCTTC. Protein product: CASSATGTGGYTF. The full variable domain, in which reference TRBV11-2 and TRBJ1-2 provide the parts outside the CDR3, is EAGVAQSPRYKIIEKRQSVAFWCNPISGHATLYWYQQILGQGPKLLIQFQNNGVVDDSQLPKDRFSAERLKGVDSTLKIQPAKLEDSAVYLCASSATGTGGYTFGSGTRLTVV.

The sample holds one count of this clone. The chain uses TRBV6-5 and TRBJ1-5; D remains unclear. The germline gives CDR1 MNHEY, CDR2 SVGAGI. V dropped 4 bases and J dropped 7 bases, with 11 bases sitting between them. The CDR3 is 13 residues long. The CDR3 is CASSSGPRQPQHF. In nucleotides, the CDR3 is TGTGCCAGCAGTTCTGGCCCCAGACAGCCCCAGCATTTT.

V usage is TRBV6-5 and J usage is TRBJ2-1; the match to TRBD2 covers 7 bases. V lost 5 bases to trimming and J lost 5 bases; unmatched junction nucleotides: 9. The CDR3 is 15 amino acids. Germline loops: CDR1 MNHEY, CDR2 SVGAGI. DNA of the CDR3: TGTGCCAGCAGTCTTGGGGAGCGGGGTCACAATGAGCAGTTCTTC. Its protein is CASSLGERGHNEQFF.

The chain uses TRBV5-1 and TRBJ1-2; D not certain. The CDR3 has 14 residues. The germline gives CDR1 SGHRS, CDR2 YFSETQ. The V end was cut by 0 bases, the J end by 3 bases, with 9 bases between. This CDR3 is CASSLGQIDYGYTF. CDR3 bases: TGCGCCAGCAGCTTGGGCCAAATAGACTATGGCTACACCTTC.

J is TRBJ2-7 and V is TRBV19, with 9 bases fitting TRBD2. The V gene end was trimmed by 7 bases and the J gene end by 0 bases; junction bases not matched to a gene: 13. The CDR3 runs to 17 residues. Germline lookup yields CDR1 LNHDA and CDR2 SQIVND (reference sequence). CDR3 nucleotide sequence: TGTGCCAGTACCGATGATTGGAAGCGGGGGGACTCCTACGAGCAGTACTTC. This translates into CASTDDWKRGDSYEQYF.

This chain connects TRBV7-2 to TRBJ2-1; TRBD2 agrees at 16 bases. V lost 5 bases and J lost 6; bases outside the gene matches: 13. The CDR3 spans 19 residues. Germline V gene data show CDR1 as SGHTA and CDR2 as FQGNSA. The CDR3 coding sequence is TGTGCCAGCAGCGCACCCCTGGGACTAGCGGGGGGGCCGGGCAATGAGCAGTTCTTC. Protein product: CASSAPLGLAGGPGNEQFF.

J is TRBJ2-1 and V is TRBV7-2; 8 bases are a match to TRBD2. The CDR3 has 15 residues. Germline CDR1 reads SGHTA; CDR2 reads FQGNSA. The trim removed 1 base at V and 4 bases at J, leaving 3 bases unmatched. CDR3 sequence reads: CASSLGAGEYNEQFF. The CDR3 DNA is TGTGCCAGCAGCTTAGGAGCGGGGGAATACAATGAGCAGTTCTTC. The complete variable domain, with remaining parts taken from reference TRBV7-2 and TRBJ2-1, reads GAGVSQSPSNKVTEKGKDVELRCDPISGHTALYWYRQSLGQGLEFLIYFQGNSAPDKSGLPSDRFSAERTGGSVSTLTIQRTQQEDSAVYLCASSLGAGEYNEQFFGPGTRLTVL.

This sequence joins TRBV12-5 and TRBJ1-5, with D perhaps matching TRBD1 (6 bases). Trimming removed 6 bases from V and 6 bases from J, with 15 bases in between. The CDR3 spans 14 residues. CDR1 is LGHNT and CDR2 is FRNRAP in the germline V gene. CDR3 sequence reads: CASGPGGAAQPQHF. As DNA, the CDR3 is TGTGCTAGTGGCCCGGGGGGGGCGGCTCAGCCCCAGCATTTT.

The chain couples TRBV9 to TRBJ2-1; perhaps TRBD2 as D (5 bases). V dropped 0 bases and J dropped 8 bases, with 12 bases sitting between them. Germline V lookup: CDR1 SGDLS, CDR2 YYNGEE. The CDR3 spans 14 residues. The CDR3 coding sequence is TGTGCCAGCAGCGTAGACGGGGTTGAGGATGAGCAGTTCTTC. Its protein product is CASSVDGVEDEQFF.

This clone was seen only a few times. V gene TRBV27 combines with J gene TRBJ1-2, with 9 bases lining up with TRBD1. The V gene's germline CDR1 is MNHEY and CDR2 SMNVEV (reference sequence). With V trimmed by 5 bases and J by 0 bases, 7 bases remained unmatched. The CDR3 length is 16 residues. The CDR3 region has the DNA TGTGCCAGCAGTCCCAGAGGGACAGGGACTAACTATGGCTACACCTTC. Encoded protein: CASSPRGTGTNYGYTF.

The chain uses TRBV9 and TRBJ2-5, with 8 bases identical to TRBD2. V trimming: 4 bases; J trimming: 4 bases; junction bases outside the gene matches: 6. Germline CDR1 SGDLS, CDR2 YYNGEE. This CDR3 region has 14 residues. The CDR3 sequence is CASSIRGGRETQYF. CDR3 sequence (DNA): TGTGCCAGCAGCATACGGGGGGGCCGAGAGACCCAGTACTTC.

CDR3 nucleotides: TGTGCTAGTGTGCTCGGGAGGGGGAACACTGAAGCTTTCTTT. Its translation: CASVLGRGNTEAFF. This sequence joins TRBV12-5 and TRBJ1-1, with D maybe TRBD1 (5 bases). Trimming shortened V by 7 bases and J by 1 base, and 13 bases separated the two germline ends. The CDR3 is 14 amino acids. CDR1 is LGHNT, CDR2 FRNRAP, per germline. Looking up the rest from reference TRBV12-5 and TRBJ1-1 gives the full variable domain: DARVTQTPRHKVTEMGQEVTMRCQPILGHNTVFWYRQTMMQGLELLAYFRNRAPLDDSGMPKDRFSAEMPDATLATLKIQPSEPRDSAVYFCASVLGRGNTEAFFGQGTRLTVV.

This clone has only a few counts. V usage is TRBV9 and J usage is TRBJ1-2; weak D call: TRBD1 (6 bases). Germline V gives CDR1 SGDLS, CDR2 YYNGEE. The CDR3 loop spans 17 amino acids. V dropped 0 bases and J dropped 8 bases, with 23 bases sitting between them. CDR3 in DNA: TGTGCCAGCAGCGTAGCCTCCTACCCCCAGCAGGGGAGCGGCTACACCTTC. Translation gives CASSVASYPQQGSGYTF.

The J gene is TRBJ2-6, the V gene TRBV7-2, with TRBD2 identical over 9 bases. The CDR3 spans 16 residues. Germline assignment: CDR1 SGHTA and CDR2 FQGNSA. With V trimmed by 7 bases and J by 3 bases, 7 bases remained unmatched. CDR3 loop: CASKAGGPGGANVLTF. CDR3 nucleotides: TGTGCCAGCAAGGCGGGGGGGCCTGGTGGGGCCAACGTCCTGACTTTC.

To note about this clone: The same CDR3 also results from other DNA sequences found in this sample. This chain connects TRBV10-3 to TRBJ1-1; D gene unclear. V shed 4 bases and J shed 7 bases, with 10 bases lying between them. Germline values: CDR1 ENHRY, CDR2 SYGVKD. The CDR3 has 12 amino acids. The DNA of the CDR3 is TGTGCCATCAGTGTTCCCGGCGGTGAAGCTTTCTTT. It codes for CAISVPGGEAFF.

The genes are TRBV7-9 and TRBJ1-4; no reliable D call. Between the trimmed V and J ends, which lost 9 bases and 7 bases, there was a span of 12 bases. CDR3 size: 12 residues. Germline loops: CDR1 SEHNR, CDR2 FQNEAQ (reference sequence). CDR3: CASKPGGEKLFF. The CDR3 coding sequence is TGTGCCAGTAAACCGGGTGGTGAAAAACTGTTTTTT.

Comment on this clone: A junction end diverges from the germline sequence, so it may reflect a read error. The chain has TRBV27 and TRBJ2-1, with 8 bases fitting TRBD2. The length of the CDR3 is 15 residues. CDR1 and CDR2 (germline): MNHEY, SMNVEV (reference sequence). CDR3 DNA: TGTGTCAGCACAAGCGGGGGCCCTACCTACAATGAGCAGTTCTTC. It codes for CVSTSGGPTYNEQFF.

The chain has TRBV10-1 and TRBJ2-3, with a weak D call TRBD1 (6 bases). In germline, CDR1 is WNHNN, CDR2 SYGVQD (reference sequence). The length of the CDR3 is 15 residues. V was clipped by 4 bases and J by 6 bases, with 17 bases between them. The chain's CDR3 is CASSASLDSQDTQYF. The CDR3, as DNA: TGCGCCAGCAGTGCCTCCCTGGACAGCCAGGATACGCAGTATTTT.

The chain carries TRBV27 and TRBJ1-6, with 9 bases matching TRBD1. CDR3 size: 14 residues. CDR1 and CDR2 (germline): MNHEY, SMNVEV (reference sequence). V lost 8 bases, J lost 9 bases, and 8 bases stayed unmatched. The CDR3 DNA reads as TGTGCCAGCGGACGGACAGGGGCCTCTTCACCCCTCCACTTT. Amino acid sequence: CASGRTGASSPLHF.

Remarks on this clone: This sample also contains other DNA sequences that code for the same CDR3. The J gene is TRBJ2-7, the V gene TRBV18; 10 bases map to TRBD1. The CDR3 is made up of 14 amino acids. CDR1 is KGHSH, CDR2 LQKENI, per germline. The J segment lost 4 bases and the V segment lost 6 bases, leaving 6 bases of the junction unmatched. The CDR3 sequence: CASSRGTGVYEQYF. The CDR3 bases are TGTGCCAGCTCGCGCGGGACAGGGGTTTACGAGCAGTACTTC.

The gene calls are TRBV3-1 (or the pseudogene TRBV3-2) and TRBJ1-2; the D gene is possibly TRBD1 (5 bases). Deletions cut 4 bases from V and 4 bases from J, with 16 bases between. Germline CDR1 is LGHDT and CDR2 is YNNKEL (reference sequence). The CDR3 contains 15 residues. This CDR3 reads CASSRDPGGLYGYTF. For the CDR3, the DNA is TGTGCCAGCAGCCGAGACCCGGGGGGTCTCTATGGCTACACCTTC.

The V gene is TRBV2, the J gene TRBJ2-1; perhaps TRBD1 as D (6 bases). CDR1 and CDR2 from the germline V gene are SNHLY and FYNNEI. The CDR3 totals 14 residues. V lost 4 bases and J lost 3, with 10 bases in between. CDR3 protein: CASSVVQGYNEQFF. The CDR3 DNA reads as TGTGCCAGCAGTGTGGTACAGGGCTACAATGAGCAGTTCTTC.

The rearrangement links TRBV7-9 to TRBJ1-2; D might be TRBD1 (5 bases). V lost 0 bases and J 7 bases, leaving 9 bases between the germline ends. The CDR3 covers 13 residues. Per germline, CDR1 SEHNR and CDR2 FQNEAQ (reference sequence). The CDR3 DNA sequence: TGTGCCAGCAGCTTAGCAGGCAGGGCTGGCTACACCTTC. It translates to CASSLAGRAGYTF.

V gene TRBV7-2 combines with J gene TRBJ1-6; TRBD1 is a possible D gene (5 bases). Trimming left V 5 bases short and J 6 bases short, with 14 bases between. There are 15 residues in the CDR3. The V gene's germline CDR1 is SGHTA and CDR2 FQGNSA. CDR3 loop: CASSALVGVNSPLHF. The CDR3 DNA sequence: TGTGCCAGCAGCGCCCTCGTAGGGGTTAATTCACCCCTCCACTTT.